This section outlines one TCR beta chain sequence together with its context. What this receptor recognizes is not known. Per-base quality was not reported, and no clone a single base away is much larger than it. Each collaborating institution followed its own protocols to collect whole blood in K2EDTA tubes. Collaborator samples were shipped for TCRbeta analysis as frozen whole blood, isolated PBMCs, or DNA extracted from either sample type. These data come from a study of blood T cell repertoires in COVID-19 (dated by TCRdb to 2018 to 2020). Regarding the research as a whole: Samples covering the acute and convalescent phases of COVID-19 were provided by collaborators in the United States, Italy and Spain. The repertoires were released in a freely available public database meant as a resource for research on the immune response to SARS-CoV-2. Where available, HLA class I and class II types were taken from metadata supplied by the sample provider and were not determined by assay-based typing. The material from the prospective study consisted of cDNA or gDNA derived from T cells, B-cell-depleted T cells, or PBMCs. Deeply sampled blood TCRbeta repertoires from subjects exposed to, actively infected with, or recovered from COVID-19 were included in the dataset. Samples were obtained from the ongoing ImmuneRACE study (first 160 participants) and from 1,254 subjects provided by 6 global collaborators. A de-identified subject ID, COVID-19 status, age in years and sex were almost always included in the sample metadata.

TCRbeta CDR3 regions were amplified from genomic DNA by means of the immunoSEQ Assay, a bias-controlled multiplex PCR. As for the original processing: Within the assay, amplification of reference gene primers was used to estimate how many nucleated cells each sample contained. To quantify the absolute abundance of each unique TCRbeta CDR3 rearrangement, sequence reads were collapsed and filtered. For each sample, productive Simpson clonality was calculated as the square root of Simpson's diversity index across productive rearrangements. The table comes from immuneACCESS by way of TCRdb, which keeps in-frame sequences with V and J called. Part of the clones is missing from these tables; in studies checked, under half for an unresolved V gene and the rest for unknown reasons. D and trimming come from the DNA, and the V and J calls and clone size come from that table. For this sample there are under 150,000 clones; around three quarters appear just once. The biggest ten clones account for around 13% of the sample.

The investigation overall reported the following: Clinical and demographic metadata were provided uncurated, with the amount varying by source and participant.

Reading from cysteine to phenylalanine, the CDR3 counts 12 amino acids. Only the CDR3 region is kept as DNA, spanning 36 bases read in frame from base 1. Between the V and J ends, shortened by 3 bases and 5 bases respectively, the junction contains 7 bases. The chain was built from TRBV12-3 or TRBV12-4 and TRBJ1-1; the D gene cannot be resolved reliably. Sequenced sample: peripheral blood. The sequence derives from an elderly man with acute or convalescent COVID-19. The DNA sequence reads TGTGCCAGCAGTTTCGGGGTGACTGAAGCTTTCTTT. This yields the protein CASSFGVTEAFF.